This T cell receptor (beta chain) comes out of a study of T cells in Graves' hyperthyroidism and ophthalmopathy. Trimming left V 6 bases short and J 5 bases short, with 11 bases between. The CDR3 is made up of 13 amino acids. CDR1 and CDR2 from the germline V gene are MNHEY and SVGEGT. This clonotype was seen a handful of times. From RNA transcripts, TCR beta CDR3 regions were amplified. HTBI primers were the set used in a first-round RT-PCR of the TCR CDR3. TCRdb re-called the multiplex PCR reads through MiXCR, storing one row per CDR3 protein. The data show roughly 420,000 distinct CDR3 sequences, around 15% seen once.

The source is a woman aged 18-29 years with Graves' hyperthyroidism. The rearrangement joins TRBV6-2 or TRBV6-3 to TRBJ1-5; a weak D match, TRBD1 (5 bases). Sample: blood. As DNA, the CDR3 is TGTGCCAGCAGATGGGACGGGTATCAGCCCCAGCATTTT. It is translated as CASRWDGYQPQHF.